The T cell receptor beta chain described here comes from a study of regulatory T cells in long-lasting Graves disease. Study information: Antithyroid drugs had been given to newly diagnosed Graves' patients for under 3 months.

This clonotype has a count of ten or more. V lost 1 base to trimming and J lost 3 bases, with 7 bases between them. The CDR3 length is 13 residues. The germline CDR1 and CDR2 sequences are SGHVS and FQNEAQ. This sample's time point: newly diagnosed GD, antithyroid drugs for less than 3 months. With RNA extracted from PBMCs as input, the TCR library was made. Diagnosis followed American Thyroid Association guidelines for Graves' disease. EDTA tubes received about 8.2 milliliters of drawn peripheral blood. TCR beta libraries were built with iRepertoire HTBI primers and Arm-PCR of CDR3 regions. Original data processing: Identified across the samples were around 62 TRBV segments and around 14 TRBJ segments. Using its own MiXCR run on the multiplex PCR reads, TCRdb lists one record per CDR3 protein. TCRdb's processing, not the study's, gives the V and J calls here. Of some 320,000 distinct CDR3 sequences in the sample, over 15% were seen once.

The J gene is TRBJ2-7, the V gene TRBV7-8; D uncertain. This receptor was identified in a female donor with Graves disease. The specimen was peripheral blood mononuclear cells (PBMCs), collected at new diagnosis, from a patient treated with antithyroid drugs. CDR3 in DNA: TGTGCCAGCAGCTTAGGCCCGGGCTACGAGCAGTACTTC. Protein: CASSLGPGYEQYF.